The entry below describes one TCR beta chain. The CDR3 contains 15 residues. Source study methods: The assay estimated nucleated cells by amplifying reference gene primers. Clones were sequenced by immunoSEQ multiplex PCR, and TCRdb holds only the in-frame ones, with some missing. That table supplies the V and J calls and clone size; D and trimming were determined from the DNA. The data show about 80,000 clones, over 80% seen once. These data come from a study of blood T cell repertoires in COVID-19. The sequence was collected from a man in his fifties or sixties with acute or convalescent COVID-19. V is TRBV21-1 and J is TRBJ1-2. TRBV21-1 is a recognized pseudogene. The sample comprised peripheral blood. The CDR3 is CASSKRCYGYYGYTF. CDR3 nucleotide sequence: TGTGCCAGCAGCAAGCGCTGCTATGGTTACTATGGCTACACCTTC.